This T cell receptor (beta chain) appears in the sequencing data of a study of cytomegalovirus exposure and HLA in healthy donors. Study-wide findings and caveats: Reportedly, diagnosis of cytomegalovirus status by the classifier showed high specificity and sensitivity.

CDR3 length: 14 amino acids. Trimming left V 5 bases short and J 2 bases short, with 10 bases between. From germline, CDR1 is LNHNV and CDR2 YYDKDF (reference sequence). Primers included in the PCR were 60 Vbeta and 13 Jbeta primers. TCRdb's copy holds only in-frame clones and misses some; the assay was immunoSEQ multiplex PCR. The sample records roughly 150,000 clones, 80% to 85% being singletons. For this clone: Its target is unknown.

The chain joins TRBV15 to TRBJ1-3; D uncertain. The origin of this receptor is a male donor in good health and CMV-seronegative. Sequenced material: PBMCs. The DNA for the CDR3 is TGTGCCACCAGCGAGGGTGGTGCTGGAAACACCATATATTTT. It translates to CATSEGGAGNTIYF.